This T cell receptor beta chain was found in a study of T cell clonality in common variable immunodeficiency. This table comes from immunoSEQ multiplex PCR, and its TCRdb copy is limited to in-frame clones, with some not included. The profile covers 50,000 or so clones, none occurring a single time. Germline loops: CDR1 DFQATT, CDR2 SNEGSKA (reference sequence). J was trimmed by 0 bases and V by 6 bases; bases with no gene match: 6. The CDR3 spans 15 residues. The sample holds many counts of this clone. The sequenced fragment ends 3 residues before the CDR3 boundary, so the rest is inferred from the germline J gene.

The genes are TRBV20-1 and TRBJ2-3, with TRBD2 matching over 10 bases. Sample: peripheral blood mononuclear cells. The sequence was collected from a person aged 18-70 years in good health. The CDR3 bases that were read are TGCAGTGCCCCCGGACTAGCGGACAGCACAGATACG. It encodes CSAPGLADSTDT. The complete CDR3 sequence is CSAPGLADSTDTQYF.